Sequencing of this TCR beta chain was carried out in a study of Ad26.COV2.S vaccination and SARS-CoV-2 variants. The V gene's germline CDR1 is LNHDA and CDR2 SQIVND (reference sequence). The CDR3 runs to 12 residues. Trimming removed 5 bases at V and 4 bases at J, with 8 bases between. Data came from immunoSEQ multiplex PCR; TCRdb stores just in-frame clones and leaves some out. This sample yields fewer than 900,000 clones, of which about 89% are seen a single time; around 1.5% belongs to the top ten. The treatment denotes: some 19 received Ad26.COV2.S at low or high dose, single or two shots; about 5 received placebo; per-sample allocation not given. Sampling occurred on day 63 after the first vaccine or placebo injection. An 18-55-year-old adult in Boston served as donor. Built on an Ad26 vector, the vaccine expressed Wuhan-strain SARS-CoV-2 spike.

The source was peripheral blood, collected in a trial of Ad26.COV2.S vaccine versus placebo. The rearrangement links TRBV19 to TRBJ1-1; weak D call: TRBD1 (6 bases). The source is a person aged 18-60 years who received the Ad26.COV2.S COVID-19 vaccine or a placebo. CDR3 sequence: CASSWGPTEAFF. The DNA for the CDR3 is TGTGCCAGTAGTTGGGGGCCCACTGAAGCTTTCTTT.